This TCR beta chain came from a study of control samples from healthy donors and cancer patients (dated by TCRdb to 2019 to 2021). To note about this clone: What this receptor recognizes is not known. No much larger clonotype is one base removed from it; base qualities were not supplied.

From the germline V gene (reference sequence), CDR1 is GTSNPN and CDR2 is SVGIG. The CDR3 measures 16 amino acids from cysteine to phenylalanine. Only the CDR3 DNA stays, 48 bases, in frame from base 1. V and J are trimmed by 4 bases and 1 base, and the gene matches miss 12 bases of the junction. The method behind the library was the immunoSEQ multiplex PCR assay. TCRdb holds this immuneACCESS table with in-frame rearrangements only. Some clones are missing; in checked studies, unresolved V genes explain under half, and the rest has no known cause. The sample contains about 80,000 clones, about 88% of them found a single time. 5.7% of the sample belongs to the ten largest clones.

The sequence derives from a woman between 50 and 59 years old in good health. This receptor chain uses TRBV30 and TRBJ1-2; TRBD1 agrees with 7 junctional bases. The source material was blood. The DNA sequence is TGTGCCTGGAAAGGGGACAGATCATTTAATAACTATGGCTACACCTTC. The translation is CAWKGDRSFNNYGYTF.